This T cell receptor beta chain was identified during a study of T-cell reconstitution after alpha-beta-depleted transplantation in children. As it was prepared, the TCRbeta library received unique molecular identifiers. TCRdb processed the PCR reads anew with MiXCR; each CDR3 protein has one entry. The table includes roughly 500,000 distinct CDR3 sequences, 32% detected once. The germline gives CDR1 MDHEN, CDR2 SYDVKM. Trimming stripped 7 bases from V and 4 bases from J, with 17 bases between. The CDR3 runs 15 residues. There are a few counts of this clonotype. This receptor was taken from a human donor who donated a stem cell graft to a child with aplastic anemia. The V call is TRBV28, the J call TRBJ2-1; tentative D call: TRBD2 (6 bases). This specimen consisted of PBMCs from the stem cell graft donor, obtained from the stem cell graft. In DNA form, the CDR3 reads TGTGCCAGCAAACCCAGCGGAGGGGATTACAATGAGCAGTTCTTC. Translation: CASKPSGGDYNEQFF.